Sequencing of this T cell receptor beta chain was carried out in a study of blood T cell repertoires in COVID-19. This clone was observed a handful of times. CDR3 length: 13 residues. Germline V lookup: CDR1 MNHEY, CDR2 SVGEGT. Deletions cut 1 base from V and 8 bases from J, with 11 bases between. As originally analysed: Reference gene primer amplification in the assay estimated nucleated cell counts. Sequencing used immunoSEQ multiplex PCR; TCRdb keeps in-frame clones, though not all of them. The DNA gave D and trimming, while V, J and clone size come from that table. The table shows some 200,000 clones, with approximately 90% occurring only once.

The source is a man over 45 with COVID-19, enrolled during active disease. Sequencing was done on a sample of peripheral blood. The gene calls are TRBV6-2 or TRBV6-3 and TRBJ1-2; D remains unclear. CDR3 loop: CASSYWRADGYTF. The CDR3 coding sequence is TGTGCCAGCAGTTACTGGAGGGCGGACGGCTACACCTTC.